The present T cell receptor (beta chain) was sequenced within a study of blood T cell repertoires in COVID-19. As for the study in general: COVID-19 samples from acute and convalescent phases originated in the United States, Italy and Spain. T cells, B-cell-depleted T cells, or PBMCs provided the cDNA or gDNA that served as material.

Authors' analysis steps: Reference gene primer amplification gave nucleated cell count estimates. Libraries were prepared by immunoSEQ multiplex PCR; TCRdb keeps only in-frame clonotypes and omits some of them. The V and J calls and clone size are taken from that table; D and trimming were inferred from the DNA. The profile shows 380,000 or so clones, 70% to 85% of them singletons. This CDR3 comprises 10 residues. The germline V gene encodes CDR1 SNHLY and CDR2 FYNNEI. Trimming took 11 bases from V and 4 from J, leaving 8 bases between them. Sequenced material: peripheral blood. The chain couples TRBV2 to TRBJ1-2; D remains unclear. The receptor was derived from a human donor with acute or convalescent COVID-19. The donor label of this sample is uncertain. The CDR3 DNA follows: TGTGCCGGCCGGGTCTATGGCTACACCTTC. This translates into CAGRVYGYTF.